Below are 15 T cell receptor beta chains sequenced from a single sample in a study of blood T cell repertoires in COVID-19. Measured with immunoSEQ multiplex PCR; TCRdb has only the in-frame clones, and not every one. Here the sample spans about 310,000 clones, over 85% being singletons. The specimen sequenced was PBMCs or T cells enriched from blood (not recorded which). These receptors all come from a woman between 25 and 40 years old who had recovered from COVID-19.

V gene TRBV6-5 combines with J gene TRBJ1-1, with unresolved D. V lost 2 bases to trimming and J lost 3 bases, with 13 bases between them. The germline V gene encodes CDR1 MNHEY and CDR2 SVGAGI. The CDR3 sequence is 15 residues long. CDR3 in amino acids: CASSYRGRGYTEAFF. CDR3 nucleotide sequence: TGTGCCAGCAGTTACCGAGGCCGGGGTTACACTGAAGCTTTCTTT.

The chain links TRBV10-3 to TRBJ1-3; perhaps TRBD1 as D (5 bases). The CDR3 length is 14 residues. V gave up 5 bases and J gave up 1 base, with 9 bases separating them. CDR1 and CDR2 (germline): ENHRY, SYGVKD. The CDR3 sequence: CAISTGSSGNTIYF. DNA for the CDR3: TGTGCCATCAGTACAGGATCGTCTGGAAACACCATATATTTT.

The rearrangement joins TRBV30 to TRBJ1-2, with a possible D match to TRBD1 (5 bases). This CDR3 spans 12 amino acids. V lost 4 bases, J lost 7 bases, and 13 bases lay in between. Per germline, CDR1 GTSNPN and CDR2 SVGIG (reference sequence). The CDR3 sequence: CAWTRRGGGYTF. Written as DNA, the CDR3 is TGTGCCTGGACCCGGCGGGGGGGTGGCTACACCTTC.

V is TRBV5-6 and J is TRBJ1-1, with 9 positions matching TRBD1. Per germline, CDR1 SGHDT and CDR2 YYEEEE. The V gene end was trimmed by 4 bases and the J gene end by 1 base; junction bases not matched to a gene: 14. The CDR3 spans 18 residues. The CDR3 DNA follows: TGTGCCAGCAGCAATCACTATACCGGGACAGGGAGGAACACTGAAGCTTTCTTT. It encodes CASSNHYTGTGRNTEAFF.

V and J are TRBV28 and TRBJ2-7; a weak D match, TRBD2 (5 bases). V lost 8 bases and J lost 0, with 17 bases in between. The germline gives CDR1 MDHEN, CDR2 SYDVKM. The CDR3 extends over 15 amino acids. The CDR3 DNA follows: TGTGCCAGCGAGGGCCACGCGGTGAGCTCCTACGAGCAGTACTTC. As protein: CASEGHAVSSYEQYF.

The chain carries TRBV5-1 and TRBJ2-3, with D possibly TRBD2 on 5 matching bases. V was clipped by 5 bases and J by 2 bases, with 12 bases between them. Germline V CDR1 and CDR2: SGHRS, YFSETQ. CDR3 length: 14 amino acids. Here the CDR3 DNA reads TGCGCCAGCAGGCAAGGTGACTACACAGATACGCAGTATTTT. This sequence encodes CASRQGDYTDTQYF.

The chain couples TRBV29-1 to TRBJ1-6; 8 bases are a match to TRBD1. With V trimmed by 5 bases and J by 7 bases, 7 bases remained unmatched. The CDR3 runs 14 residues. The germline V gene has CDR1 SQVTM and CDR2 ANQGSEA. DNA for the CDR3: TGCAGCGTTCGGACAGGGTCCGGCAATTCACCCCTCCACTTT. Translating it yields CSVRTGSGNSPLHF. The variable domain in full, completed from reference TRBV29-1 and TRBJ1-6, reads SAVISQKPSRDICQRGTSLTIQCQVDSQVTMMFWYRQQPGQSLTLIATANQGSEATYESGFVIDKFPISRPNLTFSTLTVSNMSPEDSSIYLCSVRTGSGNSPLHFGNGTRLTVT.

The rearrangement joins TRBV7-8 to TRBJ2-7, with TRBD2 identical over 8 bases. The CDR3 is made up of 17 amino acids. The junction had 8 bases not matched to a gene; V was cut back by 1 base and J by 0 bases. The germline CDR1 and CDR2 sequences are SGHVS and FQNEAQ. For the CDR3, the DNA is TGTGCCAGCAGCTTAGATCGGGTGCGGGAGGTCTCCTACGAGCAGTACTTC. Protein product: CASSLDRVREVSYEQYF.

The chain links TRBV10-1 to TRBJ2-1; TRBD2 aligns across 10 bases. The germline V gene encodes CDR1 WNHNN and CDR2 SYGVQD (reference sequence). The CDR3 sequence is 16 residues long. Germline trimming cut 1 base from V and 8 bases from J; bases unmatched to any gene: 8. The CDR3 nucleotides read TGCGCCAGCAGTGAGTACGGGCTAGCGGGAGTCGATGAGCAGTTCTTC. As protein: CASSEYGLAGVDEQFF.

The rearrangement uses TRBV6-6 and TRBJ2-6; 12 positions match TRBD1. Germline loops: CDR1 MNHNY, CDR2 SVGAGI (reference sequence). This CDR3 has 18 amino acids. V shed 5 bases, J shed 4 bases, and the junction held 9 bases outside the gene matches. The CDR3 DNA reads TGTGCCAGCAGTCCCCGGGACAGGGGGCTTTTCGGGGCCAACGTCCTGACTTTC. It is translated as CASSPRDRGLFGANVLTF.

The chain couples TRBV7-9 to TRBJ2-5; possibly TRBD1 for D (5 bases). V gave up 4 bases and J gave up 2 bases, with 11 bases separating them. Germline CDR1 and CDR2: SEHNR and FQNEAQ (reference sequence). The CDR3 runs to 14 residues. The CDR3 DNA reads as TGTGCCAGCAGCTCAGGTCCAGGGCAAGAGACCCAGTACTTC. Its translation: CASSSGPGQETQYF.

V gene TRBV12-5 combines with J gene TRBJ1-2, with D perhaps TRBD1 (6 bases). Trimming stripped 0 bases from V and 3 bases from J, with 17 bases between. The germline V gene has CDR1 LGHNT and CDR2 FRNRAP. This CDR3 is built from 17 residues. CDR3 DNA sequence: TGTGCTAGTGGTTTGGTACCTGGGACACAGTTCGACTATGGCTACACCTTC. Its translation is CASGLVPGTQFDYGYTF.

The chain's CDR3 is CATSDSQGLGETQYF. The CDR3 region has the DNA TGTGCCACCAGTGATTCACAGGGGTTAGGGGAGACCCAGTACTTC. This chain connects TRBV24-1 to TRBJ2-5, with 7 nucleotides matching TRBD1. In germline, CDR1 is KGHDR, CDR2 SFDVKD. CDR3 length: 15 amino acids. V lost 2 bases, J lost 5 bases, and 7 bases stayed unmatched.

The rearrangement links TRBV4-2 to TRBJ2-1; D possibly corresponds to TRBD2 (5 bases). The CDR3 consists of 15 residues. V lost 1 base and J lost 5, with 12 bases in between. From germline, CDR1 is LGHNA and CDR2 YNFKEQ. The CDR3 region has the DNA TGTGCCAGCAGCCAAGTAGACTGGACTGACAATGAGCAGTTCTTC. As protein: CASSQVDWTDNEQFF.

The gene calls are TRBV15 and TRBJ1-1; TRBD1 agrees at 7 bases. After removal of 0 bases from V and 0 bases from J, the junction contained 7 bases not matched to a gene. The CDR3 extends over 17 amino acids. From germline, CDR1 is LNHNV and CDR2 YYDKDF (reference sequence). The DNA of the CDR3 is TGTGCCACCAGCAGAGAAGAGGACAGGCCCCTGAACACTGAAGCTTTCTTT. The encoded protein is CATSREEDRPLNTEAFF.